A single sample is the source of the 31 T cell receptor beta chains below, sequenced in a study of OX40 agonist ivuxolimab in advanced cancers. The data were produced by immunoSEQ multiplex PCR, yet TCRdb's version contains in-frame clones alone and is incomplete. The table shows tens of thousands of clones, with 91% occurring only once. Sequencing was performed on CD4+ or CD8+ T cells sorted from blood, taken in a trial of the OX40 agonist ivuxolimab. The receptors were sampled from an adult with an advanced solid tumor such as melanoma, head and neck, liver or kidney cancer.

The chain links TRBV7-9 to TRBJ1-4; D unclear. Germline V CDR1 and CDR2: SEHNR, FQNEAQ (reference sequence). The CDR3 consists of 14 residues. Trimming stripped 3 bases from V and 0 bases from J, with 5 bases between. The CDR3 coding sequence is TGTGCCAGCAGCTTCGACGCAACTAATGAAAAACTGTTTTTT. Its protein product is CASSFDATNEKLFF.

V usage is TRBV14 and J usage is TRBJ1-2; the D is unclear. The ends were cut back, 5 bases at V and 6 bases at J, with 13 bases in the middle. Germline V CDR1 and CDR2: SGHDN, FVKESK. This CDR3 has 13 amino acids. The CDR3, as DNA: TGTGCCAGCAGCAGGATCTCGGGCGATGGCTACACCTTC. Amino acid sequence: CASSRISGDGYTF. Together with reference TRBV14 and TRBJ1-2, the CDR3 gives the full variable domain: EAGVTQFPSHSVIEKGQTVTLRCDPISGHDNLYWYRRVMGKEIKFLLHFVKESKQDESGMPNNRFLAERTGGTYSTLKVQPAELEDSGVYFCASSRISGDGYTFGSGTRLTVV.

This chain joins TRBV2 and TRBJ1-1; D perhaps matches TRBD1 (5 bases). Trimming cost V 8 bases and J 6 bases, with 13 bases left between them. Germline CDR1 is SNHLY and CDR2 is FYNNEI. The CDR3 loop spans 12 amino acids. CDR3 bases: TGTGCCAGCCGGGGGGGGAGTCCTGAAGCTTTCTTT. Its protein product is CASRGGSPEAFF. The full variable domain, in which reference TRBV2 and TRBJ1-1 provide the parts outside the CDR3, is EPEVTQTPSHQVTQMGQEVILRCVPISNHLYFYWYRQILGQKVEFLVSFYNNEISEKSEIFDDQFSVERPDGSNFTLKIRSTKLEDSAMYFCASRGGSPEAFFGQGTRLTVV.

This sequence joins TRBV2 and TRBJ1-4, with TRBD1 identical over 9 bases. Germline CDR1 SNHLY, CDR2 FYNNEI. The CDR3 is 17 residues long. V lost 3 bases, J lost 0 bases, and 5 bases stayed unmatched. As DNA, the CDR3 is TGTGCCAGCAGTGATGGGACAGGGAGGTCAACTAATGAAAAACTGTTTTTT. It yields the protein CASSDGTGRSTNEKLFF.

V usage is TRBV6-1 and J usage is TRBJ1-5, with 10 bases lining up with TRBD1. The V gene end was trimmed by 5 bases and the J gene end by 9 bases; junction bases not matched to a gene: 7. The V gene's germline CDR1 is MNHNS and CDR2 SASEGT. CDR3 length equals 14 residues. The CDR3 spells CASSSGTGDWPQHF. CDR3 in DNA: TGTGCCAGCAGTTCCGGGACAGGGGATTGGCCCCAGCATTTT.

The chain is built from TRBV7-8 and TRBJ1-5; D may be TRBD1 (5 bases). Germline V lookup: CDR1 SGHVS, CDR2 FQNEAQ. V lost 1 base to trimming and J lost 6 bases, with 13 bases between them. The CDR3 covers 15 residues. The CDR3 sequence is CASSLGSSGGQPQHF. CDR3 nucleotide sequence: TGTGCCAGCAGCTTAGGAAGTAGCGGGGGTCAGCCCCAGCATTTT.

The DNA for the CDR3 is TGTGCCAGCAGCTTAGGGGGGCTCCAGCAGGATACGCAGTATTTT. This codes for CASSLGGLQQDTQYF. This chain uses TRBV7-3 with TRBJ2-3; D possibly matches TRBD1 or TRBD2 (6 bases each). The CDR3 runs to 15 residues. Germline V gene data show CDR1 as SGHTA and CDR2 as FQGTGA. Trimming stripped 2 bases from V and 6 bases from J, with 15 bases between.

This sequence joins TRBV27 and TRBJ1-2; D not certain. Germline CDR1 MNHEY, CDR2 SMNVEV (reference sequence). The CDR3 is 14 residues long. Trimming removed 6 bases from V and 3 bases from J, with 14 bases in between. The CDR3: CASSPRADHYGYTF. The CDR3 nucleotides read TGTGCCAGCAGCCCTAGGGCAGATCACTATGGCTACACCTTC.

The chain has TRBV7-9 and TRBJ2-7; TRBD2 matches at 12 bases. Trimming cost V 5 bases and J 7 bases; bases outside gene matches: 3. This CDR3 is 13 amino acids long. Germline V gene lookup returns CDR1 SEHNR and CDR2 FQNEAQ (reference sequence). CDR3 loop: CASSTGLAGEQYF. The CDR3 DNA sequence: TGTGCCAGCAGCACTGGACTAGCGGGGGAGCAGTACTTC.

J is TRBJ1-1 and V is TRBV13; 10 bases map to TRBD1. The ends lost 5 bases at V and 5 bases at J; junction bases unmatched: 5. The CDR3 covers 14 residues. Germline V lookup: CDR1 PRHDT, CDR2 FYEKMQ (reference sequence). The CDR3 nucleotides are TGTGCCAGCAGCACCTGGACAGGGGGAACTGAAGCTTTCTTT. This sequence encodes CASSTWTGGTEAFF. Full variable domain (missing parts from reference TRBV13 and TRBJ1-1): AAGVIQSPRHLIKEKRETATLKCYPIPRHDTVYWYQQGPGQDPQFLISFYEKMQSDKGSIPDRFSAQQFSDYHSELNMSSLELGDSALYFCASSTWTGGTEAFFGQGTRLTVV.

The CDR3 nucleotides are TGTGCCAGCAGTGACAGGGGATCTGGCGAGCAGTACTTC. Translating gives CASSDRGSGEQYF. The chain has TRBV2 and TRBJ2-7, with D tentatively TRBD1 (6 bases). The CDR3 runs 13 residues. The ends were cut back, 3 bases at V and 6 bases at J, with 12 bases in the middle. The germline gives CDR1 SNHLY, CDR2 FYNNEI.

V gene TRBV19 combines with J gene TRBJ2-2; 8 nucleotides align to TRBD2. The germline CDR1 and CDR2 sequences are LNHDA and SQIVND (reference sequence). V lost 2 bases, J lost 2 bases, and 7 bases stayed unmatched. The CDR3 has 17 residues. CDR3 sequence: CASSIPLAVFNTGELFF. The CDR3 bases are TGTGCCAGTAGTATACCACTAGCGGTATTCAACACCGGGGAGCTGTTTTTT. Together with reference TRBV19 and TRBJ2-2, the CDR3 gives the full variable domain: DGGITQSPKYLFRKEGQNVTLSCEQNLNHDAMYWYRQDPGQGLRLIYYSQIVNDFQKGDIAEGYSVSREKKESFPLTVTSAQKNPTAFYLCASSIPLAVFNTGELFFGEGSRLTVL.

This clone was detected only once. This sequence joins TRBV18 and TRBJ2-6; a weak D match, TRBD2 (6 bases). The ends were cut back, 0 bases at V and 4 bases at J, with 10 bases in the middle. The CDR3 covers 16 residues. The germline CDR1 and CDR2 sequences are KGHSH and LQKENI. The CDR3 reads CASSPPGGAGANVLTF. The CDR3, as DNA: TGTGCCAGCTCACCACCAGGAGGGGCCGGGGCCAACGTCCTGACTTTC.

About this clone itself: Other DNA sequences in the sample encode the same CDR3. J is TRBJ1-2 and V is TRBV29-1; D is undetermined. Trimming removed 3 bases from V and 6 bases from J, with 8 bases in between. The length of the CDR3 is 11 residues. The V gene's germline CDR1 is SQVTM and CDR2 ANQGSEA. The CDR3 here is CSVDGSDGYTF. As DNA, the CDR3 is TGCAGCGTTGACGGCTCGGATGGCTACACCTTC.

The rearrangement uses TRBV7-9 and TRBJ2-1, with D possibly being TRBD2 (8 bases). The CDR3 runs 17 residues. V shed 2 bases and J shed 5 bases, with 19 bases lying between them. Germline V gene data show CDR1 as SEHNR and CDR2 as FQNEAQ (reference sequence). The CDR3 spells CASSLFGRDRSDNEQFF. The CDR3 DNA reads TGTGCCAGCAGCTTATTCGGGAGGGACAGATCTGACAATGAGCAGTTCTTC.

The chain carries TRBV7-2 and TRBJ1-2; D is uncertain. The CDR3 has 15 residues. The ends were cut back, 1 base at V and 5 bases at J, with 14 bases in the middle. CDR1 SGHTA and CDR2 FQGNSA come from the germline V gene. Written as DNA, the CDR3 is TGTGCCAGCAGCTTAGTTGGTGCCGATGGATATGGCTACACCTTC. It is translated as CASSLVGADGYGYTF. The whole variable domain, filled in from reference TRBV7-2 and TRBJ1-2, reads GAGVSQSPSNKVTEKGKDVELRCDPISGHTALYWYRQSLGQGLEFLIYFQGNSAPDKSGLPSDRFSAERTGGSVSTLTIQRTQQEDSAVYLCASSLVGADGYGYTFGSGTRLTVV.

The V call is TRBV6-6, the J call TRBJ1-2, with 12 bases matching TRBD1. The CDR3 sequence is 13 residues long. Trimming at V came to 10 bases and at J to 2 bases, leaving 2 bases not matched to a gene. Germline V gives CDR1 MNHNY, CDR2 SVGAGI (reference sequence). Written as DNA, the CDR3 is TGTGCCACCGGGACAGGGGGCAACTATGGCTACACCTTC. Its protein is CATGTGGNYGYTF.

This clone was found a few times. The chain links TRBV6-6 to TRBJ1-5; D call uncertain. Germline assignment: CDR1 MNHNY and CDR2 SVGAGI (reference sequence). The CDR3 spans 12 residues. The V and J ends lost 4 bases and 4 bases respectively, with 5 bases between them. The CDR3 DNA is TGTGCCAGCAGTTGGCTAAATCAGCCCCAGCATTTT. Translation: CASSWLNQPQHF.

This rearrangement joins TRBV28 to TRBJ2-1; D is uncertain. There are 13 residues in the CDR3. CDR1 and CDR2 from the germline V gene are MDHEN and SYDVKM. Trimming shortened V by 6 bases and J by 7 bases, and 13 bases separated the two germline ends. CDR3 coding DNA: TGTGCCAGCAGCCCTCTTTTACCGAATGAGCAGTTCTTC. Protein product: CASSPLLPNEQFF.

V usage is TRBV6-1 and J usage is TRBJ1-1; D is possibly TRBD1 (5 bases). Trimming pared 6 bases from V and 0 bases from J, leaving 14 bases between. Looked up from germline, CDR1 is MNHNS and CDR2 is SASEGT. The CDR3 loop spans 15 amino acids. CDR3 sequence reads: CASRWGGYLNTEAFF. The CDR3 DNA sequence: TGTGCCAGCAGATGGGGGGGATACCTGAACACTGAAGCTTTCTTT.

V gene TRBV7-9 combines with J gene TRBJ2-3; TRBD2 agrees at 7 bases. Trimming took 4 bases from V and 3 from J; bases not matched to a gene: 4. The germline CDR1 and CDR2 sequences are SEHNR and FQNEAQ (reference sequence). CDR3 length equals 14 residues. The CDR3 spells CASSYSGGTDTQYF. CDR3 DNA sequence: TGTGCCAGCAGCTACTCGGGGGGTACAGATACGCAGTATTTT.

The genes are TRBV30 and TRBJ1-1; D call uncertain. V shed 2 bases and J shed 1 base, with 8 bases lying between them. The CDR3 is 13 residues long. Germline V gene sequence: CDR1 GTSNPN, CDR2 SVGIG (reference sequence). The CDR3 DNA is TGTGCCTGGAGTTTAACGGGGAACACTGAAGCTTTCTTT. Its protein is CAWSLTGNTEAFF.

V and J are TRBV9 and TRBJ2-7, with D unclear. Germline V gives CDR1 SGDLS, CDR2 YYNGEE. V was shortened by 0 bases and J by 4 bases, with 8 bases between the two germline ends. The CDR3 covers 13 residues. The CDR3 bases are TGTGCCAGCAGCGTAGACAGCGTTTACGAGCAGTACTTC. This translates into CASSVDSVYEQYF. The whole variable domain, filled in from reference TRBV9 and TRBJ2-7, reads DSGVTQTPKHLITATGQRVTLRCSPRSGDLSVYWYQQSLDQGLQFLIQYYNGEERAKGNILERFSAQQFPDLHSELNLSSLELGDSALYFCASSVDSVYEQYFGPGTRLTVT.

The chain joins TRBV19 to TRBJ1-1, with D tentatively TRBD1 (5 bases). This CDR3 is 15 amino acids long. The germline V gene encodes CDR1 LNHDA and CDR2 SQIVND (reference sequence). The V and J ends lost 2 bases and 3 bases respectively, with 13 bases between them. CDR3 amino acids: CASSISVGGYTEAFF. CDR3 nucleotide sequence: TGTGCCAGTAGTATATCGGTGGGGGGATACACTGAAGCTTTCTTT.

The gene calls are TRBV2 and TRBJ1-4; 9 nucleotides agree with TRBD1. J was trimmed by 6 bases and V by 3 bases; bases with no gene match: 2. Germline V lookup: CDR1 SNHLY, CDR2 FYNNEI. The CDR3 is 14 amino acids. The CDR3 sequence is CASSEGQGDEKLFF. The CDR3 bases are TGTGCCAGCAGTGAGGGACAGGGCGATGAAAAACTGTTTTTT.

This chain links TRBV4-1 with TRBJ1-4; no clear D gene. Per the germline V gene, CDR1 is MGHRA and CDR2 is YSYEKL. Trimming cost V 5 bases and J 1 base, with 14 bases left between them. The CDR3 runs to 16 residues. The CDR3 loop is CASSAREIGTNEKLFF. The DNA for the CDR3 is TGCGCCAGCAGCGCCCGTGAAATCGGAACTAATGAAAAACTGTTTTTT.

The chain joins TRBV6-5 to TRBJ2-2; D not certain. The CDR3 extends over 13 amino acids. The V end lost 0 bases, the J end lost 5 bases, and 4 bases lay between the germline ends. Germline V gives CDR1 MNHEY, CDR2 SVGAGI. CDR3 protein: CASSYSRTGELFF. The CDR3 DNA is TGTGCCAGCAGTTACTCGAGAACCGGGGAGCTGTTTTTT.

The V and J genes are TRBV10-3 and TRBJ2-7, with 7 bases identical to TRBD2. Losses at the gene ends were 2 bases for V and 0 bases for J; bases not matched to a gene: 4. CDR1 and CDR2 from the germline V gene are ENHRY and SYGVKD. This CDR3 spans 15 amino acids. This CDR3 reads CAISEPSGLSYEQYF. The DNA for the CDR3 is TGTGCCATCAGTGAGCCTAGCGGACTCTCCTACGAGCAGTACTTC.

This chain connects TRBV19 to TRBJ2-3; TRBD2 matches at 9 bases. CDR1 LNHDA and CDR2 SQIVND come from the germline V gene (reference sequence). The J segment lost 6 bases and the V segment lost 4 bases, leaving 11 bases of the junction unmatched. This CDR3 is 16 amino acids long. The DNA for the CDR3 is TGTGCCAGTAGTAGCAGACTAGCGGCGCGGGGGGATACGCAGTATTTT. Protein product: CASSSRLAARGDTQYF.

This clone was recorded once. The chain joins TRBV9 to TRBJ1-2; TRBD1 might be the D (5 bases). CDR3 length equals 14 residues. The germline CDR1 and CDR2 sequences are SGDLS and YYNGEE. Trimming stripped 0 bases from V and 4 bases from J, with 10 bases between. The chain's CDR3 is CASSVAGEGYGYTF. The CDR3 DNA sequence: TGTGCCAGCAGCGTAGCGGGGGAGGGCTATGGCTACACCTTC.

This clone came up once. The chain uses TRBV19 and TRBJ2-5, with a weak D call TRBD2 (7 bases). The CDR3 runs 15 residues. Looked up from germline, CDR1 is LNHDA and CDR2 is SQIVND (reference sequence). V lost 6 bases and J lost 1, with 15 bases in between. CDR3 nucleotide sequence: TGTGCCAGTAGACTAGGGGGGGACGGCCAAGAGACCCAGTACTTC. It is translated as CASRLGGDGQETQYF. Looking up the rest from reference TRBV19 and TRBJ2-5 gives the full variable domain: DGGITQSPKYLFRKEGQNVTLSCEQNLNHDAMYWYRQDPGQGLRLIYYSQIVNDFQKGDIAEGYSVSREKKESFPLTVTSAQKNPTAFYLCASRLGGDGQETQYFGPGTRLLVL.